Below, 32 T cell receptor beta chains from the same sample are listed, as sequenced in a study of blood T cell repertoires in COVID-19 (dated by TCRdb to the early 2020s). The library was generated by the immunoSEQ multiplex PCR assay. TCRdb carries this immuneACCESS record with in-frame sequences only. Its versions omit some clonotypes, under half of them owing to an unresolved V gene in the studies checked, with the rest unexplained. For this sample there are 250,000 or so clones; more than 75% appear just once. The top ten hold about 7% of the sample. The sample taken for sequencing was PBMCs or T cells enriched from blood (not recorded which). These receptor sequences come from a woman aged 50 to 60 who had been exposed to COVID-19.

V gene TRBV7-6 combines with J gene TRBJ1-1; TRBD1 matches at 7 bases. V trimming: 0 bases; J trimming: 1 base; junction bases outside the gene matches: 14. The CDR3 loop spans 19 amino acids. The germline CDR1 and CDR2 sequences are SGHVS and FNYEAQ. The CDR3 is CASSLAKGTASNRNTEAFF. The CDR3, as DNA: TGTGCCAGCAGCTTAGCGAAGGGGACAGCGAGCAACAGGAACACTGAAGCTTTCTTT.

In its sample, this clone was seen once. J is TRBJ2-7 and V is TRBV5-1, with D perhaps matching TRBD1 (6 bases). The V end lost 0 bases, the J end lost 6 bases, and 7 bases lay between the germline ends. Per germline, CDR1 SGHRS and CDR2 YFSETQ. The CDR3 loop spans 12 amino acids. Here the CDR3 DNA reads TGCGCCAGCAGCTTGGGAGGGGGCGAGCAGTACTTC. It encodes CASSLGGGEQYF. The variable domain in full, completed from reference TRBV5-1 and TRBJ2-7, reads KAGVTQTPRYLIKTRGQQVTLSCSPISGHRSVSWYQQTPGQGLQFLFEYFSETQRNKGNFPGRFSGRQFSNSRSEMNVSTLELGDSALYLCASSLGGGEQYFGPGTRLTVT.

The chain employs TRBV6-2 or TRBV6-3 and TRBJ2-3; a weak D match, TRBD2 (5 bases). Per the germline V gene, CDR1 is MNHEY and CDR2 is SVGEGT. Between the trimmed V and J ends, which lost 6 bases and 5 bases, there was a span of 18 bases. The CDR3 is 15 amino acids. The CDR3: CASSELVGPQDTQYF. The CDR3 nucleotides are TGTGCCAGCAGCGAACTAGTTGGGCCCCAAGATACGCAGTATTTT.

This chain connects TRBV5-1 to TRBJ2-5, with 10 bases fitting TRBD2. The CDR3 length is 15 residues. V shed 6 bases and J 3 bases; nucleotides not matched to a gene: 8. CDR1 and CDR2 from the germline V gene are SGHRS and YFSETQ. The CDR3 region is CASTQELAGKETQYF. The CDR3 nucleotides read TGCGCCAGCACCCAGGAACTAGCGGGGAAAGAGACCCAGTACTTC.

The chain joins TRBV2 to TRBJ1-1; 10 positions match TRBD1. Unmatched junction bases numbered 11, after V lost 5 bases and J lost 5 bases. CDR1 and CDR2 from the germline V gene are SNHLY and FYNNEI. The CDR3 totals 16 residues. The chain's CDR3 is CASSPGTGATRTEAFF. Here the CDR3 DNA reads TGTGCCAGCAGTCCCGGGACAGGGGCTACGAGGACTGAAGCTTTCTTT. The full variable domain, in which reference TRBV2 and TRBJ1-1 provide the parts outside the CDR3, is EPEVTQTPSHQVTQMGQEVILRCVPISNHLYFYWYRQILGQKVEFLVSFYNNEISEKSEIFDDQFSVERPDGSNFTLKIRSTKLEDSAMYFCASSPGTGATRTEAFFGQGTRLTVV.

This clone was detected once. This chain uses TRBV7-8 with TRBJ2-5; D is possibly TRBD2 (6 bases). This CDR3 is built from 15 residues. V was pared by 5 bases and J by 2 bases, with 15 bases between. The germline gives CDR1 SGHVS, CDR2 FQNEAQ. CDR3 region: CASSPVGRGQETQYF. The CDR3 DNA follows: TGTGCCAGCAGCCCAGTCGGGCGGGGACAAGAGACCCAGTACTTC. Drawing the rest from reference TRBV7-8 and TRBJ2-5, the complete variable domain is GAGVSQSPRYKVAKRGQDVALRCDPISGHVSLFWYQQALGQGPEFLTYFQNEAQLDKSGLPSDRFFAERPEGSVSTLKIQRTQQEDSAVYLCASSPVGRGQETQYFGPGTRLLVL.

This chain connects TRBV7-2 to TRBJ2-1, with 8 bases identical to TRBD2. The V gene's germline CDR1 is SGHTA and CDR2 FQGNSA. The CDR3 is 15 amino acids. The V and J ends lost 4 bases and 6 bases, in that order; junction bases with no gene match: 8. In DNA, the CDR3 is TGTGCCAGCAGCTCGCCGGGACTAGTCCTCAATGAGCAGTTCTTC. As protein: CASSSPGLVLNEQFF.

V gene TRBV15 combines with J gene TRBJ1-5, with 9 bases lining up with TRBD1. This CDR3 region has 16 residues. Germline values: CDR1 LNHNV, CDR2 YYDKDF (reference sequence). V lost 5 bases, J lost 6 bases, and 11 bases stayed unmatched. CDR3 sequence: CATSGGGDRVTQPQHF. In nucleotides, the CDR3 is TGTGCCACCAGCGGTGGCGGGGACAGGGTAACTCAGCCCCAGCATTTT. Full variable domain (outside the CDR3, taken from reference TRBV15 and TRBJ1-5): DAMVIQNPRYQVTQFGKPVTLSCSQTLNHNVMYWYQQKSSQAPKLLFHYYDKDFNNEADTPDNFQSRRPNTSFCFLDIRSPGLGDTAMYLCATSGGGDRVTQPQHFGDGTRLSIL.

The J gene is TRBJ2-1, the V gene TRBV7-2, with TRBD2 matching 7 bases. Germline V CDR1 and CDR2: SGHTA, FQGNSA. The CDR3 is 12 residues long. The trim removed 8 bases at V and 6 bases at J, leaving 4 bases unmatched. The CDR3 nucleotides read TGTGCCAGCGGGACTAAACTCAATGAGCAGTTCTTC. Translated: CASGTKLNEQFF.

V and J are TRBV6-4 and TRBJ2-3, with TRBD1 as a possible D gene (5 bases). The V end was cut by 6 bases, the J end by 2 bases, with 12 bases between. CDR3 length equals 14 residues. From germline, CDR1 is MRHNA and CDR2 SNTAGT. CDR3 bases: TGTGCCAGCAGCGTCGTTGGGGCCACAGATACGCAGTATTTT. Translation gives CASSVVGATDTQYF.

Of note for this clone: Other DNA sequences within the sample encode an identical CDR3. V gene TRBV3-1 (or the pseudogene TRBV3-2) combines with J gene TRBJ2-2; tentative D call: TRBD2 (7 bases). Trimming pared 1 base from V and 4 bases from J, leaving 13 bases between. The CDR3 length is 16 residues. Germline V gene sequence: CDR1 LGHDT, CDR2 YNNKEL (reference sequence). CDR3 region: CASSQVGGGATGELFF. CDR3 DNA: TGTGCCAGCAGCCAAGTAGGTGGGGGGGCCACCGGGGAGCTGTTTTTT.

V gene TRBV7-9 combines with J gene TRBJ1-1, with unresolved D. Trimming shortened V by 1 base and J by 11 bases, and 11 bases separated the two germline ends. The germline gives CDR1 SEHNR, CDR2 FQNEAQ (reference sequence). This CDR3 region has 12 residues. CDR3 DNA: TGTGCCAGCAGCTTAGAGCGTCTAAGGGCTTTCTTT. This encodes CASSLERLRAFF.

This clone was seen once. V gene TRBV4-2 combines with J gene TRBJ2-7, with a weak D call TRBD2 (6 bases). Germline loops: CDR1 LGHNA, CDR2 YNFKEQ. V shed 2 bases and J shed 7 bases, with 12 bases lying between them. The CDR3 contains 13 residues. The CDR3 bases are TGTGCCAGCAGCCAAAGTCCCCGGGGGGAGCAGTACTTC. This translates into CASSQSPRGEQYF.

In this sample, this clone turned up once. This chain connects TRBV2 to TRBJ1-2, with 8 bases that match TRBD1. The germline V gene encodes CDR1 SNHLY and CDR2 FYNNEI. The CDR3 length is 15 residues. Losses at the gene ends were 3 bases for V and 4 bases for J; bases not matched to a gene: 7. CDR3 sequence reads: CASSDAGTGVYGYTF. The DNA for the CDR3 is TGTGCCAGCAGTGACGCGGGGACAGGTGTCTATGGCTACACCTTC.

The chain carries TRBV19 and TRBJ1-5, with 9 bases fitting TRBD1. This CDR3 has 16 amino acids. V dropped 2 bases and J dropped 2; count of bases not matched to a gene: 4. The germline V gene has CDR1 LNHDA and CDR2 SQIVND (reference sequence). Written as DNA, the CDR3 is TGTGCCAGTAGTATAACAGGGGGCAGAGGCAATCAGCCCCAGCATTTT. This translates into CASSITGGRGNQPQHF.

The chain is built from TRBV7-2 and TRBJ2-1; TRBD1 aligns across 7 bases. The CDR3 consists of 15 residues. Unmatched junction bases numbered 6, after V lost 3 bases and J lost 4 bases. Germline V lookup: CDR1 SGHTA, CDR2 FQGNSA. Here the CDR3 reads CASSFGRQGYNEQFF. The CDR3 nucleotides are TGTGCCAGCAGCTTTGGCCGACAGGGTTACAATGAGCAGTTCTTC.

DNA for the CDR3: TGTGCCATAGGACAGGGGGGATTTATGAACACTGAAGCTTTCTTT. Translated: CAIGQGGFMNTEAFF. The chain uses TRBV10-3 and TRBJ1-1; 10 bases are a match to TRBD1. The J segment lost 0 bases and the V segment lost 9 bases, leaving 7 bases of the junction unmatched. The CDR3 loop spans 15 amino acids. CDR1 is ENHRY, CDR2 SYGVKD, per germline.

This chain uses TRBV5-6 with TRBJ1-3; the D is unclear. The CDR3 has 12 residues. V was cut by 2 bases and J by 7 bases, with 7 bases left in between. Germline CDR1 is SGHDT and CDR2 is YYEEEE. CDR3 coding DNA: TGTGCCAGCAGCTTTCTACTGAACACCATATATTTT. Protein: CASSFLLNTIYF.

The V call is TRBV18, the J call TRBJ1-6, with D unresolved. CDR1 KGHSH and CDR2 LQKENI come from the germline V gene. V lost 0 bases and J lost 5, with 8 bases in between. CDR3 length equals 15 residues. As DNA, the CDR3 is TGTGCCAGCTCACCACCGGGAGGGAATAATTCACCCCTCCACTTT. Translated, it gives CASSPPGGNNSPLHF.

V gene TRBV10-1 combines with J gene TRBJ2-7; 7 nucleotides match TRBD1. Germline CDR1 is WNHNN and CDR2 is SYGVQD (reference sequence). The CDR3 is 15 amino acids. V dropped 3 bases and J dropped 2; count of bases not matched to a gene: 7. In nucleotides, the CDR3 is TGCGCCAGCAGTGATTTCAGACAGGGAACCTACGAGCAGTACTTC. It encodes CASSDFRQGTYEQYF.

The chain recombines TRBV2 with TRBJ2-7; D gene ambiguous. The CDR3 length is 12 residues. V was cut by 7 bases and J by 3 bases, with 10 bases left in between. Germline loops: CDR1 SNHLY, CDR2 FYNNEI. In DNA, the CDR3 is TGTGCCAGCACCAGAGGTAGCTACGAGCAGTACTTC. Translating it yields CASTRGSYEQYF.

The genes are TRBV25-1 and TRBJ1-5; unclear D gene. Germline assignment: CDR1 MGHDK and CDR2 SYGVNS. This CDR3 contains 14 residues. Trimming left V 4 bases short and J 7 bases short, with 14 bases between. The CDR3 is CASSVGKGWQPQHF. The CDR3 coding sequence is TGTGCCAGCAGTGTCGGGAAGGGCTGGCAGCCCCAGCATTTT.

The chain has TRBV12-3 or TRBV12-4 and TRBJ1-2, with unresolved D. V shed 6 bases and J shed 0 bases, with 5 bases lying between them. The CDR3 has 12 amino acids. This CDR3 reads CASSPSNYGYTF. CDR3 DNA: TGTGCCAGCAGCCCCTCTAACTATGGCTACACCTTC.

This chain connects TRBV19 to TRBJ2-1, with TRBD2 matching over 10 bases. The CDR3 runs to 13 residues. V shed 7 bases and J 7 bases; nucleotides not matched to a gene: 4. Germline V gene lookup returns CDR1 LNHDA and CDR2 SQIVND (reference sequence). CDR3 residues: CASKRGGSNEQFF. CDR3 DNA: TGTGCCAGTAAGCGGGGGGGAAGTAATGAGCAGTTCTTC.

The chain uses TRBV6-4 and TRBJ1-5, with a tentative D call TRBD1 (6 bases). This CDR3 is built from 15 residues. With 6 bases removed from V and 4 bases from J, the gap between germline ends came to 16 bases. Looked up from germline, CDR1 is MRHNA and CDR2 is SNTAGT. For the CDR3, the DNA is TGTGCCAGCAGACCCACGGACAGCCCTAATCAGCCCCAGCATTTT. Translating it yields CASRPTDSPNQPQHF.

The V call is TRBV5-1, the J call TRBJ1-3; possibly TRBD1 for D (6 bases). Trimming left V 0 bases short and J 6 bases short, with 16 bases between. Looked up from germline, CDR1 is SGHRS and CDR2 is YFSETQ. The CDR3 runs to 16 residues. In nucleotides, the CDR3 is TGCGCCAGCAGCTTGGCCGCACCGGGGGGCCCAAACACCATATATTTT. This gives the protein CASSLAAPGGPNTIYF.

V is TRBV19 and J is TRBJ1-1; D not certain. Trimming took 3 bases from V and 7 from J, leaving 9 bases between them. CDR3 length: 12 amino acids. Germline CDR1 and CDR2: LNHDA and SQIVND (reference sequence). CDR3 DNA: TGTGCCAGTAGTATGTCGGGGAATGAAGCTTTCTTT. Residues: CASSMSGNEAFF. The whole variable domain, remainder taken from reference TRBV19 and TRBJ1-1, is DGGITQSPKYLFRKEGQNVTLSCEQNLNHDAMYWYRQDPGQGLRLIYYSQIVNDFQKGDIAEGYSVSREKKESFPLTVTSAQKNPTAFYLCASSMSGNEAFFGQGTRLTVV.

This chain's CDR3 is CASTKRGVPRMVGPQHF. CDR3 nucleotides: TGTGCCAGCACCAAACGGGGGGTCCCAAGGATGGTGGGGCCCCAGCATTTT. The chain employs TRBV28 and TRBJ1-5; TRBD1 is a possible D gene (5 bases). CDR1 is MDHEN, CDR2 SYDVKM, per germline. The CDR3 has 17 amino acids. Trimming removed 7 bases from V and 9 bases from J, with 28 bases in between.

In DNA form, the CDR3 reads TGTGCCATCAGAAGGGACAGGGGCAATTCACCCCTCCACTTT. Residues: CAIRRDRGNSPLHF. The chain employs TRBV10-3 and TRBJ1-6; 10 positions agree with TRBD1. Germline CDR1 and CDR2: ENHRY and SYGVKD. This CDR3 region has 14 residues. V gave up 6 bases and J gave up 7 bases; unmatched junction bases: 3.

V usage is TRBV18 and J usage is TRBJ1-2; tentatively, D is TRBD1 (5 bases). The CDR3 is 15 amino acids. In germline, CDR1 is KGHSH, CDR2 LQKENI. Trimming removed 3 bases from V and 6 bases from J, with 17 bases in between. Written as DNA, the CDR3 is TGTGCCAGCTCACCTCCGGACCACAGGTTGAATGGCTACACCTTC. Translated, it gives CASSPPDHRLNGYTF.

The chain employs TRBV7-2 and TRBJ1-4; TRBD1 might be the D (6 bases). Germline loops: CDR1 SGHTA, CDR2 FQGNSA. Trimming took off 2 bases at V and 8 bases at J, with 12 bases between the two ends. The CDR3 sequence is 14 residues long. The CDR3 region has the DNA TGTGCCAGCAGCTTATATACAGGGAACGAAAAACTGTTTTTT. It codes for CASSLYTGNEKLFF.

This rearrangement joins TRBV5-1 to TRBJ2-4; 9 bases align to TRBD1. The CDR3 runs to 14 residues. From germline, CDR1 is SGHRS and CDR2 YFSETQ. The V segment lost 2 bases and the J segment 8 bases; nucleotides outside the gene matches: 5. CDR3: CASSFGQGFDIQYF. The DNA of the CDR3 is TGCGCCAGCAGCTTCGGACAGGGGTTTGACATTCAGTACTTC.